The 10 T cell receptor beta chains listed next were all sequenced from one sample in a study of T cell responses to AZD1222 COVID-19 vaccine. Using immunoSEQ multiplex PCR, the repertoire was profiled, and TCRdb retains in-frame clones only, with some absent. The sample lists 120,000 or so clones; 70% to 90% were seen once. Source: peripheral blood, taken 28 days after the second AZD1222 dose. These receptor sequences come from an adult who received the AZD1222 COVID-19 vaccine.

This chain joins TRBV4-1 and TRBJ1-5, with 10 bases aligning to TRBD1. The CDR3 extends over 16 amino acids. V was clipped by 5 bases and J by 7 bases; unmatched bases: 11. The germline V gene encodes CDR1 MGHRA and CDR2 YSYEKL. The CDR3 DNA is TGCGCCAGCAGCACACACCGGGACAGGGGAGACCAGCCCCAGCATTTT. This sequence encodes CASSTHRDRGDQPQHF.

The chain carries TRBV10-3 and TRBJ1-1; tentatively, D is TRBD1 (6 bases). Germline V gene data show CDR1 as ENHRY and CDR2 as SYGVKD. Trimming removed 4 bases at V and 1 base at J, with 10 bases between. The CDR3 length is 14 residues. CDR3 region: CAISAKGGNTEAFF. For the CDR3, the DNA is TGTGCCATCAGTGCCAAGGGGGGGAACACTGAAGCTTTCTTT.

V and J are TRBV5-1 and TRBJ1-5; D is unresolved. Trimming took 1 base from V and 3 from J, leaving 11 bases between them. From germline, CDR1 is SGHRS and CDR2 YFSETQ. The CDR3 length is 15 residues. DNA for the CDR3: TGCGCCAGCAGCTTGACGGGGTGGAACAATCAGCCCCAGCATTTT. This encodes CASSLTGWNNQPQHF.

This rearrangement joins TRBV7-8 to TRBJ1-1; D gene uncertain. Germline V lookup: CDR1 SGHVS, CDR2 FQNEAQ. This CDR3 is built from 14 residues. With 1 base removed from V and 5 bases from J, the gap between germline ends came to 11 bases. CDR3 nucleotide sequence: TGTGCCAGCAGCTTAGTCGGGGATTGGACTGAAGCTTTCTTT. Protein sequence: CASSLVGDWTEAFF. Together with reference TRBV7-8 and TRBJ1-1, the CDR3 gives the full variable domain: GAGVSQSPRYKVAKRGQDVALRCDPISGHVSLFWYQQALGQGPEFLTYFQNEAQLDKSGLPSDRFFAERPEGSVSTLKIQRTQQEDSAVYLCASSLVGDWTEAFFGQGTRLTVV.

This sequence joins TRBV28 and TRBJ1-6, with a weak D call TRBD1 (5 bases). V dropped 8 bases and J dropped 8 bases, with 10 bases sitting between them. CDR1 is MDHEN, CDR2 SYDVKM, per germline. The CDR3 is made up of 12 amino acids. The CDR3 DNA is TGTGCCAGCCGGGACTTTGATTCACCCCTCCACTTT. It yields the protein CASRDFDSPLHF. Supplemented by reference TRBV28 and TRBJ1-6, the full variable domain reads DVKVTQSSRYLVKRTGEKVFLECVQDMDHENMFWYRQDPGLGLRLIYFSYDVKMKEKGDIPEGYSVSREKKERFSLILESASTNQTSMYLCASRDFDSPLHFGNGTRLTVT.

This clone showed up just a few times. The chain recombines TRBV19 with TRBJ2-4; 7 nucleotides agree with TRBD2. Unmatched junction bases numbered 10, after V lost 8 bases and J lost 0 bases. Germline CDR1 LNHDA, CDR2 SQIVND (reference sequence). The CDR3 has 16 amino acids. CDR3: CASPGGDRRAKNIQYF. CDR3 DNA: TGTGCCAGTCCGGGGGGAGACAGACGAGCCAAAAACATTCAGTACTTC.

The rearrangement links TRBV18 to TRBJ2-3; the D gene is possibly TRBD2 (5 bases). The CDR3 runs 16 residues. V lost 3 bases and J lost 6, with 19 bases in between. CDR1 is KGHSH, CDR2 LQKENI, per germline. The CDR3 sequence is CASSPFDPEVTDTQYF. The CDR3 DNA is TGTGCCAGCTCACCTTTCGACCCGGAGGTCACGGATACGCAGTATTTT. Full variable domain (rest looked up from reference TRBV18 and TRBJ2-3): NAGVMQNPRHLVRRRGQEARLRCSPMKGHSHVYWYRQLPEEGLKFMVYLQKENIIDESGMPKERFSAEFPKEGPSILRIQQVVRGDSAAYFCASSPFDPEVTDTQYFGPGTRLTVL.

The chain employs TRBV28 and TRBJ1-1; 7 bases align to TRBD1. The CDR3 totals 15 residues. V shed 8 bases and J 4 bases; nucleotides not matched to a gene: 13. Germline V gives CDR1 MDHEN, CDR2 SYDVKM. The CDR3 is CASGKNRGSATEAFF. CDR3 in DNA: TGTGCCAGCGGAAAAAACAGGGGATCTGCCACTGAAGCTTTCTTT.

This chain links TRBV10-3 with TRBJ1-1, with 7 bases lining up with TRBD1. The CDR3 length is 14 residues. The ends lost 6 bases at V and 3 bases at J; junction bases unmatched: 7. CDR1 ENHRY and CDR2 SYGVKD come from the germline V gene. CDR3 in DNA: TGTGCCATCAGCGGGGGGACAGATCACACTGAAGCTTTCTTT. Translating gives CAISGGTDHTEAFF.

This clone was seen a few times. V is TRBV6-5 and J is TRBJ1-5; 11 nucleotides align to TRBD1. The CDR3 consists of 16 residues. The V gene's germline CDR1 is MNHEY and CDR2 SVGAGI. V was clipped by 0 bases and J by 7 bases; unmatched bases: 5. As DNA, the CDR3 is TGTGCCAGCAGTTACTCCGGACAGGGGGCAGGACAGCCCCAGCATTTT. Translation: CASSYSGQGAGQPQHF.